This TCR beta chain is from a study of long-term antiretroviral therapy in people with HIV. Study-wide findings and caveats: Post-ART, diversity grew, though it stayed under transplant donor control levels. Unavailable data included ART adherence, viral resistance and therapy changes (switches in treatment).

There are 17 residues in the CDR3. Germline loops: CDR1 LNHDA, CDR2 SQIVND (reference sequence). V lost 5 bases to trimming and J lost 4 bases, with 20 bases between them. About this clone: Its matching antigen is unknown.

Survey-level resolution applied to immunoSEQ assay v3.0. Assay: immunoSEQ multiplex PCR; the TCRdb copy retains only in-frame clones and omits some. The sample lists 35,000 to 45,000 clones, approximately 85% seen once, with around 13% in the top ten. Sequenced material: unsorted PBMCs, taken 0.3 years after starting antiretroviral therapy. The V gene is TRBV19, the J gene TRBJ1-4; D is unclear. The source of this sequence is a man younger than 35 with HIV. Here the CDR3 reads CASSADRVGLSNEKLFF. In nucleotides, the CDR3 is TGTGCCAGTAGTGCCGATCGGGTCGGCCTAAGTAATGAAAAACTGTTTTTT.